This TCR beta chain was obtained from a study of T-cell reconstitution after alpha-beta-depleted transplantation in children. Whole-study findings and limits: T cells produced anew were the main source of T-cell counts and diversity one year after transplant. From surviving recipient T cells and thymic progenitors came the high day-60 TCRbeta diversity observed in some patients. By about two months after transplant, alpha-beta T cells reportedly arose from several hundred graft clones that had expanded.

A library of TCRbeta sequences, prepared with unique molecular identifiers, was generated. Via MiXCR, TCRdb re-called the PCR reads, giving one row per CDR3 protein. Of some 190,000 distinct CDR3 sequences in the sample, 11% were seen once. This clonotype was seen ten or more times. Its matching antigen is unknown. This CDR3 contains 14 residues. The V gene end was trimmed by 7 bases and the J gene end by 4 bases; junction bases not matched to a gene: 6. From germline, CDR1 is WSHSY and CDR2 SAAADI. The sequence was obtained from a boy younger than 10 with acute myeloid leukemia, due to receive a stem cell transplant. The chain combines TRBV10-2 with TRBJ2-5; 10 bases are shared with TRBD2. The input for sequencing was PBMCs, taken before TCRalphabeta/CD19-depleted stem cell transplant. CDR3 sequence: CASMGASGRETQYF. The DNA of the CDR3 is TGCGCCAGCATGGGGGCTAGCGGGAGAGAGACCCAGTACTTC.